This TCR beta chain was recovered during a study of blood T cell repertoires in COVID-19. Data came from immunoSEQ multiplex PCR; TCRdb stores just in-frame clones and leaves some out. Among fewer than 85,000 clones listed, 80% to 90% were seen once. The CDR3 spans 16 residues. V was pared by 2 bases and J by 5 bases, with 6 bases of the junction left unmatched. Germline V gene sequence: CDR1 MNHEY, CDR2 SMNVEV (reference sequence). This sequence was found in a woman in her sixties with acute or convalescent COVID-19. Material: peripheral blood. The chain couples TRBV27 to TRBJ1-6, with 7 positions matching TRBD1. The CDR3 nucleotides read TGTGCCAGCAGTTTAAGGGGGCGGTTCGATAATTCACCCCTCCACTTT. This sequence encodes CASSLRGRFDNSPLHF.